This T cell receptor (beta chain) was captured in a study of T cell repertoires in cytomegalovirus infection. Background on the study: HLA-B-restricted CMV epitopes that are well studied were used alongside recently identified HLA-C-restricted ones. Public signatures in TCR beta pointed to CMV infection and matching HLA type. General study results and limits: CMV-specific HLA-C-restricted TCR beta clonotypes dominated the ex vivo response.

Trimming pared 4 bases from V and 6 bases from J, leaving 20 bases between. This CDR3 is 16 amino acids long. Germline V gene data show CDR1 as SGHTA and CDR2 as FQGTGA. This clonotype was detected a few times. Antigen: not known. TCRdb recomputed calls from the reads with MiXCR, one row per CDR3 protein. The sample gives roughly 500,000 distinct CDR3 sequences, 30% to 40% of which show up once; roughly 17% is in the top ten. This TCR was sampled from a human donor in good health (CMV status not recorded). Some clones in this sample may be carry-over from other donors' samples. The specimen comprised cultured PBMCs, sampled from culture after CMV antigen stimulation. The chain uses TRBV7-3 and TRBJ2-3, with a tentative D call TRBD1 (5 bases). CDR3 sequence reads: CASSSNQGAFGDTQYF. CDR3 sequence (DNA): TGTGCCAGCAGCTCAAACCAGGGTGCGTTCGGGGATACGCAGTATTTT.